A single sample is the source of the 10 T cell receptor beta chains below, sequenced in a study of shared clonotypes between healthy human individuals (dated by TCRdb to about 2020). CD8 naive samples consisted of CD45RO-negative cells that were positively selected for CCR7, yielding a CD45RA+CCR7+ population without TemRA cells. Libraries were built with the immunoSEQ multiplex PCR assay. This is the immuneACCESS table as TCRdb keeps it, with only in-frame sequences that have V and J called. A part of the clones is gone; compared with another copy, unresolved V genes explain less than half, and the rest is unexplained. The sample table records 1.5 million to 2.5 million clones; roughly 95% of these occur just once. The ten largest clones capture under 1.5% of the sample. Sequences were obtained from naive CD8+ T cells sorted from blood. The cell subset or site label, as the study defines it: CD45RA+CCR7+. All receptors derive from a man aged 18 to 29 in good health.

The rearrangement links TRBV7-9 to TRBJ2-7, with D tentatively TRBD2 (7 bases). CDR1 and CDR2 (germline): SEHNR, FQNEAQ (reference sequence). There are 15 residues in the CDR3. Deletions cut 1 base from V and 5 bases from J, with 15 bases between. CDR3 sequence reads: CASSLGRGAPNEQYF. Here the CDR3 DNA reads TGTGCCAGCAGCTTAGGTCGGGGGGCCCCGAACGAGCAGTACTTC.

J is TRBJ2-3 and V is TRBV6-5; no firm D call. CDR1 MNHEY and CDR2 SVGAGI come from the germline V gene. The V gene lost 9 bases and the J gene lost 2 bases, with 9 bases spanning the gap. The CDR3 extends over 12 amino acids. This CDR3 is CASTDITDTQYF. The DNA for the CDR3 is TGTGCCAGTACAGATATCACAGATACGCAGTATTTT.

The chain employs TRBV5-4 and TRBJ1-1, with D hard to call. Trimming removed 3 bases at V and 0 bases at J, with 15 bases between. The length of the CDR3 is 16 residues. Germline V lookup: CDR1 SGHNT, CDR2 YYREEE (reference sequence). The CDR3 reads CASSSTEVTMNTEAFF. The CDR3 coding sequence is TGTGCCAGCAGCTCGACCGAAGTTACGATGAACACTGAAGCTTTCTTT.

The chain joins TRBV5-4 to TRBJ2-7; a possible D gene is TRBD2 (5 bases). The CDR3 loop spans 15 amino acids. The germline gives CDR1 SGHNT, CDR2 YYREEE (reference sequence). The V end was cut by 4 bases, the J end by 3 bases, with 17 bases between. As DNA, the CDR3 is TGTGCCAGCAGCCCCCGCGGGCAGTTTCTCTACGAGCAGTACTTC. Translation: CASSPRGQFLYEQYF.

V gene TRBV9 combines with J gene TRBJ2-6; D unresolved. From germline, CDR1 is SGDLS and CDR2 YYNGEE. Trimming stripped 3 bases from V and 0 bases from J, with 16 bases between. There are 18 residues in the CDR3. The CDR3 region is CASSDHFFGLSGANVLTF. In DNA, the CDR3 is TGTGCCAGCAGCGACCACTTTTTCGGCCTCTCTGGGGCCAACGTCCTGACTTTC.

The V and J genes are TRBV5-8 and TRBJ2-1; D not resolved. This CDR3 region has 12 residues. Per germline, CDR1 SGHTS and CDR2 YDEGEE. The V gene lost 6 bases and the J gene lost 8 bases, with 12 bases spanning the gap. In DNA form, the CDR3 reads TGTGCCAGCAATCTAGGGTCTCATGAGCAGTTCTTC. Protein: CASNLGSHEQFF.

In this sample, this clone turned up once. The chain couples TRBV19 to TRBJ1-2, with D unresolved. V gave up 3 bases and J gave up 1 base, with 12 bases separating them. The CDR3 loop spans 15 amino acids. The germline V gene encodes CDR1 LNHDA and CDR2 SQIVND (reference sequence). The CDR3 loop is CASSIPRHRNYGYTF. The CDR3 DNA follows: TGTGCCAGTAGTATCCCCCGACACCGTAACTATGGCTACACCTTC.

This rearrangement joins TRBV5-1 to TRBJ1-2; D uncertain. From germline, CDR1 is SGHRS and CDR2 YFSETQ. This CDR3 has 14 residues. With 0 bases removed from V and 7 bases from J, the gap between germline ends came to 13 bases. The CDR3 DNA is TGCGCCAGCAGCTTGGAATCCGTCGGGTCTGGCTACACCTTC. Translating gives CASSLESVGSGYTF.

CDR3 nucleotides: TGCGCCAGCAGCCAAGAGGGCAGGGGATTTCGGGAAAAACTGTTTTTT. This encodes CASSQEGRGFREKLFF. This sequence joins TRBV4-1 and TRBJ1-4; a possible D gene is TRBD1 (6 bases). V was shortened by 0 bases and J by 8 bases, with 16 bases between the two germline ends. The germline V gene has CDR1 MGHRA and CDR2 YSYEKL. This CDR3 has 16 residues.

This sequence joins TRBV4-1 and TRBJ1-2; no clear D gene. CDR3 size: 14 residues. Germline V gene sequence: CDR1 MGHRA, CDR2 YSYEKL. V dropped 4 bases and J dropped 7 bases, with 16 bases sitting between them. CDR3 bases: TGCGCCAGCAGCCCAAGCAACCCCGCGGTTGGCTACACCTTC. This translates into CASSPSNPAVGYTF.